The 11 T cell receptor beta chains below all came from one sample that was sequenced in a study of T cell responses to AZD1222 COVID-19 vaccine. TCRdb keeps only in-frame clones here, not all; method: immunoSEQ multiplex PCR. The sample shows about 74,000 clones, approximately 90% of them seen only once. The specimen was peripheral blood, collected 28 days after the second AZD1222 dose. The source is an adult who received the AZD1222 COVID-19 vaccine.

A single count supports this clone. V usage is TRBV7-9 and J usage is TRBJ2-3, with no clear D. The germline V gene has CDR1 SEHNR and CDR2 FQNEAQ (reference sequence). Trimming stripped 3 bases from V and 6 bases from J, with 19 bases between. The CDR3 has 16 residues. CDR3 region: CASSFVPSRPVDTQYF. The CDR3 bases are TGTGCCAGCAGCTTTGTCCCCAGTAGGCCCGTGGATACGCAGTATTTT.

This clone was counted a few times. The chain links TRBV19 to TRBJ2-1, with 7 bases aligning to TRBD2. The V segment lost 5 bases and the J segment 5 bases; nucleotides outside the gene matches: 6. The CDR3 length is 14 residues. CDR1 is LNHDA and CDR2 is SQIVND in the germline V gene (reference sequence). CDR3 coding DNA: TGTGCCAGTAGTGGGGAGGGCGCCAACAATGAGCAGTTCTTC. This encodes CASSGEGANNEQFF.

The chain joins TRBV24-1 to TRBJ2-1; D gene uncertain. The ends were cut back, 6 bases at V and 5 bases at J, with 13 bases in the middle. Looked up from germline, CDR1 is KGHDR and CDR2 is SFDVKD. This CDR3 spans 14 amino acids. The CDR3 sequence: CATSSPGGDNEQFF. CDR3 bases: TGTGCCACCAGTAGTCCTGGCGGTGACAATGAGCAGTTCTTC.

This chain joins TRBV14 and TRBJ2-5; D is ambiguous. Trimming left V 1 base short and J 4 bases short, with 4 bases between. This CDR3 region has 12 residues. Germline assignment: CDR1 SGHDN and CDR2 FVKESK. CDR3 in DNA: TGTGCCAGCAGCCAAGTCGGAGAGACCCAGTACTTC. It codes for CASSQVGETQYF.

The gene calls are TRBV6-5 and TRBJ1-1, with 10 bases lining up with TRBD1. This CDR3 comprises 13 residues. The V and J ends lost 6 bases and 7 bases, in that order; junction bases with no gene match: 5. The germline V gene has CDR1 MNHEY and CDR2 SVGAGI. The CDR3, as DNA: TGTGCCAGCAGAAGGGACAGGGGCCTTGAAGCTTTCTTT. Protein: CASRRDRGLEAFF.

This chain connects TRBV10-3 to TRBJ1-4; no clear D gene. Germline V CDR1 and CDR2: ENHRY, SYGVKD. This CDR3 contains 13 residues. The germline V and J ends were trimmed by 4 bases and 5 bases, with 8 bases remaining between them. CDR3 nucleotides: TGTGCCATCAGTGTTACTGAGAATGAAAAACTGTTTTTT. Translation gives CAISVTENEKLFF.

This clone has more than one count but fewer than ten. The genes are TRBV14 and TRBJ1-5, with TRBD1 matching 9 bases. Trimming took 0 bases from V and 6 from J; bases not matched to a gene: 6. The CDR3 contains 16 residues. Germline CDR1 and CDR2: SGHDN and FVKESK. The CDR3 DNA follows: TGTGCCAGCAGCCAAGATCAGGACAGGGGAGGTCAGCCCCAGCATTTT. Its translation: CASSQDQDRGGQPQHF.

The chain uses TRBV30 and TRBJ2-3; D is unclear. The germline V gene has CDR1 GTSNPN and CDR2 SVGIG (reference sequence). The germline V and J ends were trimmed by 4 bases and 6 bases, with 8 bases remaining between them. The CDR3 is made up of 11 amino acids. The CDR3 loop reads CAWTKPDTQYF. The CDR3, as DNA: TGTGCCTGGACTAAGCCCGATACGCAGTATTTT.

This chain connects TRBV5-8 to TRBJ2-1; 13 bases line up with TRBD2. Germline V lookup: CDR1 SGHTS, CDR2 YDEGEE. The CDR3 is made up of 14 amino acids. After removal of 4 bases from V and 10 bases from J, the junction contained 5 bases not matched to a gene. CDR3 in amino acids: CASSKLAGGGEQFF. Here the CDR3 DNA reads TGTGCCAGCAGCAAACTAGCGGGAGGGGGAGAGCAGTTCTTC.

The genes are TRBV27 and TRBJ2-1; D possibly corresponds to TRBD1 (6 bases). The V gene lost 6 bases and the J gene lost 5 bases, with 14 bases spanning the gap. In germline, CDR1 is MNHEY, CDR2 SMNVEV (reference sequence). The CDR3 runs to 14 residues. In nucleotides, the CDR3 is TGTGCCAGCAGGCTCAGGGGCACCAACAATGAGCAGTTCTTC. Translating it yields CASRLRGTNNEQFF.

The rearrangement links TRBV11-1 to TRBJ1-1; D possibly corresponds to TRBD1 (6 bases). Germline V gives CDR1 SGHAT, CDR2 FQDESV (reference sequence). The CDR3 has 14 residues. The germline V and J ends were trimmed by 1 base and 1 base, with 7 bases remaining between them. The CDR3 is CASSLGRGNTEAFF. Written as DNA, the CDR3 is TGTGCCAGCAGCTTAGGCAGGGGGAACACTGAAGCTTTCTTT.